These 6 T cell receptor beta chains came from one sample sequenced in a study of T cells in Graves' hyperthyroidism and ophthalmopathy. Amplification of TCR beta CDR3 regions was performed using RNA transcripts as template. During a first-round RT-PCR of the TCR CDR3, the HTBI primer set was used. TCRdb analysed the multiplex PCR reads with MiXCR anew, one entry per CDR3 protein. The data show some 510,000 distinct CDR3 sequences, around 20% seen once. The sequencing sample was made of blood. These receptors came from a man aged 18-30 years with Graves' hyperthyroidism.

The gene calls are TRBV2 and TRBJ2-7; 7 nucleotides agree with TRBD1. The CDR3 is 15 residues long. Germline assignment: CDR1 SNHLY and CDR2 FYNNEI. V shed 5 bases, J shed 0 bases, and the junction held 7 bases outside the gene matches. The CDR3 reads CASSPEQGSSYEQYF. In DNA form, the CDR3 reads TGTGCCAGCAGTCCTGAACAGGGGAGCTCCTACGAGCAGTACTTC.

J is TRBJ2-5 and V is TRBV6-2 or TRBV6-3; the match to TRBD2 covers 11 bases. With V trimmed by 6 bases and J by 0 bases, 6 bases remained unmatched. The CDR3 runs 16 residues. Germline V gene lookup returns CDR1 MNHEY and CDR2 SVGEGT. The CDR3 coding sequence is TGTGCCAGCAGAGCACCACTAGCGGGAGACCAAGAGACCCAGTACTTC. It yields the protein CASRAPLAGDQETQYF.

This clonotype was counted ten times or more. CDR3 nucleotides: TGTGCCAGCAGTTTGGCAGGGATCGAAAACATTCAGTACTTC. As protein: CASSLAGIENIQYF. V gene TRBV12-3 or TRBV12-4 combines with J gene TRBJ2-4, with D tentatively TRBD1 (5 bases). The CDR3 consists of 14 residues. With 3 bases removed from V and 5 bases from J, the gap between germline ends came to 11 bases.

This clonotype was counted between two and nine times. The chain uses TRBV4-1 and TRBJ2-2; 7 nucleotides match TRBD2. The V segment lost 1 base and the J segment 4 bases; nucleotides outside the gene matches: 6. The CDR3 consists of 16 residues. Germline V gene sequence: CDR1 MGHRA, CDR2 YSYEKL. CDR3 in amino acids: CASSQVGGGSTGELFF. The CDR3, as DNA: TGCGCCAGCAGCCAAGTTGGGGGAGGGAGCACCGGGGAGCTGTTTTTT.

This clonotype turned up a few times. The chain uses TRBV28 and TRBJ1-3, with TRBD1 matching 11 bases. Germline V gene sequence: CDR1 MDHEN, CDR2 SYDVKM. With 5 bases clipped from V and 4 bases from J, the junction kept 10 bases outside the gene matches. This CDR3 has 17 residues. The CDR3 DNA is TGTGCCAGCAGTCCACTGGACAGGGGGCGCCTAGGAAACACCATATATTTT. The encoded protein is CASSPLDRGRLGNTIYF.

This clonotype was recorded many times. This chain uses TRBV27 with TRBJ1-5; TRBD1 is a possible D gene (5 bases). Trimming shortened V by 1 base and J by 7 bases, and 11 bases separated the two germline ends. The germline CDR1 and CDR2 sequences are MNHEY and SMNVEV (reference sequence). The CDR3 loop spans 14 amino acids. CDR3 sequence: CASSLLGVGQPQHF. DNA of the CDR3: TGTGCCAGCAGTTTATTAGGGGTTGGCCAGCCCCAGCATTTT.